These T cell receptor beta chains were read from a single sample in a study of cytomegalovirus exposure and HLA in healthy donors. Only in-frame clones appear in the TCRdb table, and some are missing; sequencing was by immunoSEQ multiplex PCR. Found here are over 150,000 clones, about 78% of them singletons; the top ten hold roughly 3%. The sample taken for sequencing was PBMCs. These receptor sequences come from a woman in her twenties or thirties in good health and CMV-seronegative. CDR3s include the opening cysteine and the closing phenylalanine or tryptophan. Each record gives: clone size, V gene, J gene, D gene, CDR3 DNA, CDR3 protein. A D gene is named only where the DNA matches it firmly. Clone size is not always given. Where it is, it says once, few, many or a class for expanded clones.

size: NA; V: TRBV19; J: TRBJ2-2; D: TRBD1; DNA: TGTGCCACCAACAGGGGGAACACCGGGGAGCTGTTTTTT; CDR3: CATNRGNTGELFF
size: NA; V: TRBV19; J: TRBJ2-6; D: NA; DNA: TGTGCCAGTAGTATAAGCTCGACTTCCCAGCGGCTCTCTGGGGCCAACGTCCTGACTTTC; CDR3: CASSISSTSQRLSGANVLTF
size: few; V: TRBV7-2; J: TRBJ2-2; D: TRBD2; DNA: TGTGCCAGCAGCTTGCGCGGGGGGACCGGGGAGCTGTTTTTT; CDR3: CASSLRGGTGELFF
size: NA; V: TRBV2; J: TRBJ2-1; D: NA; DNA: TGTGCCAGGTCACTCGTATGGGGAGGTGAGCAGTTCTTC; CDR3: CARSLVWGGEQFF
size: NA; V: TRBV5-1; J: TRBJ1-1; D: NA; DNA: TGCGCCAGCAGGCCTGGGACACTATCCCTAGGAGCTACTGAAGCTTTCTTT; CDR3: CASRPGTLSLGATEAFF
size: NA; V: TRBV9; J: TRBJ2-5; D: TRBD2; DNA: TGTGCCAGCAGCGTAGGGACTAGCGGGGGGGCCGGAGAGACCCAGTACTTC; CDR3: CASSVGTSGGAGETQYF
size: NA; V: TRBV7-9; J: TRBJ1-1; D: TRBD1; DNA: TGTGCCAGCAGCTTCGGGACAGGGGAAACTGAAGCTTTCTTT; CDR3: CASSFGTGETEAFF
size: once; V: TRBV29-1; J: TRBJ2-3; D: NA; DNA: TGCAGCGTTTCTAGCGCGCGCACAGATACGCAGTATTTT; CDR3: CSVSSARTDTQYF
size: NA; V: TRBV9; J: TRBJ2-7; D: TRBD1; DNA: TGTGCCAGCAGCGCGGGGGGACAGGGGGCTGGCGAGCAGTACTTC; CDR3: CASSAGGQGAGEQYF
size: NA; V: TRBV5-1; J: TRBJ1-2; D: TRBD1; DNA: TGCGCCAGCAGCTTGTCAGGGACAGCCGGCTACACCTTC; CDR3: CASSLSGTAGYTF
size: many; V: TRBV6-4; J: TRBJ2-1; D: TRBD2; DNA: TGTGCCAGCAGTGACTCGAGCGGGGGCCACAATGAGCAGTTCTTC; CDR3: CASSDSSGGHNEQFF
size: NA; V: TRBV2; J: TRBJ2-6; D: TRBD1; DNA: TGTGCCAGCAGGGGACAGGACTCTGGGGCCAACGTCCTGACTTTC; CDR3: CASRGQDSGANVLTF
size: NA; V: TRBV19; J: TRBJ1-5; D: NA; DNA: TGTGCCACTGGGGGGGGGAGTCGAGGACAGCCCCAGCATTTT; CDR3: CATGGGSRGQPQHF
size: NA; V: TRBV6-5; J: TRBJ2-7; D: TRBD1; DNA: TGTGCCAGCAGTTACTCGCAAGGACAGGGGTCCTACGAGCAGTACTTC; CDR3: CASSYSQGQGSYEQYF
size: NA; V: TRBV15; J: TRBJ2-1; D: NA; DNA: TGTGCCACCAGCAGAGGAGGGGGATGGTTCTTC; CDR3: CATSRGGGWFF
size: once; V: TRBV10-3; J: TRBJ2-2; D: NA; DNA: TGTGCCATCAACCCCCACAGGCGGGGCACCGGGGAGCTGTTTTTT; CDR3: CAINPHRRGTGELFF
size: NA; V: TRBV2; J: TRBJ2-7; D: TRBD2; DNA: TGTGCCAGCAGTGGAACTAGCGGGATCTCCTACGAGCAGTACTTC; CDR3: CASSGTSGISYEQYF
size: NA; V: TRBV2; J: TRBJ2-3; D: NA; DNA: TGTGCCAGCCGACCGGGAGAAGGTGGAGATACGCAGTATTTT; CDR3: CASRPGEGGDTQYF
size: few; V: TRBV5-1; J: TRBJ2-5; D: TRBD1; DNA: TGCGCCAGCAGCCTCGGGACAGGGGGCTTCGAGGAGACCCAGTACTTC; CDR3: CASSLGTGGFEETQYF
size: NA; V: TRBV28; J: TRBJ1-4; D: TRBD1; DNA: TGTGCCAGCAGTCCCCCCCGCTGGGGACAGGGGCGTGAAAAACTGTTTTTT; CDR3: CASSPPRWGQGREKLFF
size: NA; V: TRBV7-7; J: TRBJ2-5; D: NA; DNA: TGTGCCAGCAGCCCAGCGGGCCAAGAGACCCAGTACTTC; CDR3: CASSPAGQETQYF
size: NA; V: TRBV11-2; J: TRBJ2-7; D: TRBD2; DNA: TGTGCCAGCAGCTGGGGGGGGTGGTACGAGCAGTACTTC; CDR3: CASSWGGWYEQYF
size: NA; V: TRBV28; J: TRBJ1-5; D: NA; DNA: TGTGCCAGCAGTCCGCGGCACAATCGTTTTAATCAGCCCCAGCATTTT; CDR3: CASSPRHNRFNQPQHF
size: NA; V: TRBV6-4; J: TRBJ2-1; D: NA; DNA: TGTGCCAGCAGTGACTCCCTGAATGAGCAGTTCTTC; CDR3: CASSDSLNEQFF
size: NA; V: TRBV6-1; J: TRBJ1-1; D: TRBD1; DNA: TGTGCCAGCAGTCGACAGGGTTTCGTTGAAGCTTTCTTT; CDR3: CASSRQGFVEAFF
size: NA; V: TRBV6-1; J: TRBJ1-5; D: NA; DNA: TGTGCCAGCAGTGTCGGACTCAATCAGCCCCAGCATTTT; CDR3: CASSVGLNQPQHF
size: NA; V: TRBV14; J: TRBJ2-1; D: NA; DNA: TGTGCCAGCAGCCAAGATGTCTTTGGCCAGCGGGTAAACAATGAGCAGTTCTTC; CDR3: CASSQDVFGQRVNNEQFF
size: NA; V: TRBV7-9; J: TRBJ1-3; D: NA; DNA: TGTGCCAGCAGCTTTAATGGAAACACCATATATTTT; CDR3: CASSFNGNTIYF
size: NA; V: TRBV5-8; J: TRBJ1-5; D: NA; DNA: TGTGCCAGCAGCGCAAACAGGGATGGCCAGCCCCAGCATTTT; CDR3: CASSANRDGQPQHF
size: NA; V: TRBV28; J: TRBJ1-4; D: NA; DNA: TGTGCCAGCAGTTTATTCGGGATCTCGGAAAAACTGTTTTTT; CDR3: CASSLFGISEKLFF
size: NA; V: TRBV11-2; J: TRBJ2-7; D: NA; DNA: TGTGCCAGCAGCTTGGGGACTGCCACCTACGAGCAGTACTTC; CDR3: CASSLGTATYEQYF
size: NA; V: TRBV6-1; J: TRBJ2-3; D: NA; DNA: TGTGCCAGCAGTGATACTAGTCGGAGTACGCAGTATTTT; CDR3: CASSDTSRSTQYF
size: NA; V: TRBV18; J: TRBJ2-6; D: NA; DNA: TGTGCCAGCTCATCGTTCTCTGTCGTCTCTGGGGCCAACGTCCTGACTTTC; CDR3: CASSSFSVVSGANVLTF
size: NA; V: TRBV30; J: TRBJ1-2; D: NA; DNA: TGTGCCTGGAGTCGGTTCAGGGTCGGATATGGCTACCCCTTC; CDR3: CAWSRFRVGYGYPF
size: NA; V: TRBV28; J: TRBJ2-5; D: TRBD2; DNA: TGTGCCAGCAGTTTCGGCGGGAGCCCCGACGACGCCCAGTACTTC; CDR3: CASSFGGSPDDAQYF
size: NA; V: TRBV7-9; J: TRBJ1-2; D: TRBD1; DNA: TGTTCCAGCAGCCCCCCTTGGGTGGGACAGGGGACCTATGGCTACACCTTC; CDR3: CSSSPPWVGQGTYGYTF
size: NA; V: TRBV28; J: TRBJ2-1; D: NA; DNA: TGTGCCAGCAGTTTAATCCCTACCGAGCTTGAGCAGTTCTTC; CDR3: CASSLIPTELEQFF
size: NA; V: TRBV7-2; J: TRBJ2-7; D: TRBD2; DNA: TGTGCCAGCAGCTTAGGGCGGGGGGTTTCCTACGAGCAGTACTTC; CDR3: CASSLGRGVSYEQYF
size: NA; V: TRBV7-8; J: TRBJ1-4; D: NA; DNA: TGTGCCAGCAGCTGGCACGACAGCGCAACTAATGAAAAACTGTTTTTT; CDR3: CASSWHDSATNEKLFF
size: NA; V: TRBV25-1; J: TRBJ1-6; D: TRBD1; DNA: TGTGCCAGCACCCACAGGGGGACCTCCTCACCCCTCCACTTT; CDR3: CASTHRGTSSPLHF
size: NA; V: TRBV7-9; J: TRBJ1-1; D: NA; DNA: TGTGCCAGCAGCTTAGAGGAGGTTTCGAGGGCTTTCTTT; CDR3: CASSLEEVSRAFF
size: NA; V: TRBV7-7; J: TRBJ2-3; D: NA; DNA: TGTGCTAGCAGCCCGTCTGCGAACACAGATACGCAGTATTTT; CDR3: CASSPSANTDTQYF
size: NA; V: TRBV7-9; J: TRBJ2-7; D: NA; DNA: TGTGCCAGCAGCCGCGAAGCCTACGAGCAGTACTTC; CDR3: CASSREAYEQYF
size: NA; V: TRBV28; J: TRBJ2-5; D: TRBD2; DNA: TGTGCCAGCATCGCCGGGAGGGAAGAGACCCAGTACTTC; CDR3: CASIAGREETQYF
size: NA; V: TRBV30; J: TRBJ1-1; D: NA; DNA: TGTGCCTGGATAAAGCTGTCTGAAGCTTTCTTT; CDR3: CAWIKLSEAFF
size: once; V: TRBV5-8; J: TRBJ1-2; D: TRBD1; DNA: TGTGCCAGCAGCCACGCCAGGGGGCGCTGGGATGGCTACACCTTC; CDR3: CASSHARGRWDGYTF
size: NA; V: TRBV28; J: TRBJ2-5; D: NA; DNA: TGTGCCAGCAGTTTCAGGGGACCACCTTTAGAGACCCAGTACTTC; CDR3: CASSFRGPPLETQYF
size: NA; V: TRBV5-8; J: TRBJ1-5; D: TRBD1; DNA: TGTGCCAGCAGCTTTTGGACAGGCAATAGCAATCAGCCCCAGCATTTT; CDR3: CASSFWTGNSNQPQHF
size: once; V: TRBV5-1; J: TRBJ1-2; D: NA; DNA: TGCGCCAGCAGCTTGACGGACTATGGCTACACCTTC; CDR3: CASSLTDYGYTF